These T cell receptor beta chains were read from a single sample in a study of cytotoxic CD8 clonotypes in ibrutinib-treated CLL. TCRdb keeps only in-frame clones here, not all; method: immunoSEQ multiplex PCR. Found here are approximately 150,000 clones, roughly 80% of them singletons; the top ten hold around 30%. Sample: PBMCs, taken after 12 months of ibrutinib treatment. The receptors were gathered from a human donor with chronic lymphocytic leukemia. CDR3s include the opening cysteine and the closing phenylalanine or tryptophan. A D gene is named only where the DNA matches it firmly. Some rows have no size entry. The others give once, few or many, or a class for an expanded clone.

clone_size d_call j_call v_call cdr3_length cdr3_aa cdr3_nt
few - TRBJ1-2 TRBV28 13 CASSEGPVYGYTF TGTGCCAGCAGTGAAGGACCTGTATATGGCTACACCTTC
- - TRBJ2-4 TRBV23-1 17 CASSQVGGNLAKNIQYF TGCGCCAGCAGTCAGGTTGGGGGAAACCTAGCCAAAAACATTCAGTACTTC
- - TRBJ2-7 TRBV5-5 15 CASSLGQIDGYEQYF TGTGCCAGCAGCTTGGGTCAAATTGACGGTTACGAGCAGTACTTC
- TRBD1 TRBJ2-2 TRBV4-1 17 CASSPTFPGQGSWELFF TGCGCCAGCAGCCCCACGTTCCCGGGACAGGGGAGTTGGGAGCTGTTTTTT
- - TRBJ1-5 TRBV6-5 12 CASGQGHQPQHF TGTGCCAGCGGGCAGGGCCATCAGCCCCAGCATTTT
- TRBD2 TRBJ2-3 TRBV18 17 CASSPLAGGSSTDTQYF TGTGCCAGCTCACCGCTAGCGGGGGGTTCTAGCACAGATACGCAGTATTTT
few TRBD1 TRBJ1-4 TRBV6-1 12 CATTGVGEKLFF TGTGCCACTACAGGGGTGGGTGAAAAACTGTTTTTT
- TRBD1 TRBJ2-4 TRBV27 18 CASSLGTDHGVTKNIQYF TGTGCCAGCAGTTTAGGGACAGATCACGGGGTAACCAAAAACATTCAGTACTTC
- TRBD2 TRBJ2-3 TRBV4-1 15 CASSRLAPVTDTQYF TGCGCCAGCAGCCGACTAGCTCCCGTCACAGATACGCAGTATTTT
- - TRBJ1-1 TRBV5-1 15 CASSPDPAMNTEAFF TGCGCCAGCAGCCCTGACCCAGCCATGAACACTGAAGCTTTCTTT
- - TRBJ2-1 TRBV10-3 16 CAISGSSGTQYNEQFF TGTGCCATCAGTGGGTCGAGCGGGACACAATACAATGAGCAGTTCTTC
- - TRBJ2-7 TRBV5-1 13 CASSLADFYEQYF TGCGCCAGCAGCTTGGCCGACTTCTACGAGCAGTACTTC
- - TRBJ2-3 TRBV20-1 11 CSGRDQGGQYF TGCAGTGGCAGAGATCAGGGAGGGCAGTATTTT
- - TRBJ1-2 TRBV7-2 14 CASSSTPWNYGYTF TGTGCCAGCAGCTCCACCCCATGGAACTATGGCTACACCTTC
few TRBD1 TRBJ2-5 TRBV6-1 14 CASSVGQGQETQYF TGTGCCAGCAGTGTGGGACAGGGTCAAGAGACCCAGTACTTC
once - TRBJ2-7 TRBV7-2 13 CASSSIASYEQYF TGTGCCAGCAGCTCGATCGCTAGCTACGAGCAGTACTTC
- - TRBJ1-4 TRBV5-8 16 CASSLGQSPSNEKLFF TGTGCCAGCAGCTTGGGGCAGAGCCCCTCCAATGAAAAACTGTTTTTT
- - TRBJ2-2 TRBV7-2 15 CASSSQGLNTGELFF TGTGCCAGCAGCTCACAGGGACTAAACACCGGGGAGCTGTTTTTT
- TRBD2 TRBJ2-3 TRBV5-1 15 CASSLDLAGTDTQYF TGCGCCAGCAGCTTGGATCTAGCGGGCACAGATACGCAGTATTTT
- TRBD2 TRBJ2-2 TRBV5-1 14 CASSLSGGTGELFF TGCGCCAGCAGTCTTAGCGGGGGAACCGGGGAGCTGTTTTTT
once TRBD1 TRBJ2-1 TRBV4-1 21 CASSRSRGLVWRAIVGNEQFF TGCGCCAGCAGCCGTTCAAGGGGGCTCGTATGGCGGGCGATCGTGGGTAATGAGCAGTTCTTC
- - TRBJ2-3 TRBV5-4 15 CASSLGAGNTDTQYF TGTGCCAGCAGCTTGGGGGCAGGGAACACAGATACGCAGTATTTT
- - TRBJ1-5 TRBV5-6 12 CASSVDNQPQHF TGTGCCAGCAGCGTAGATAATCAGCCCCAGCATTTT
- TRBD1 TRBJ2-1 TRBV28 15 CASSFRPTGDNEQFF TGTGCCAGCAGTTTCCGCCCGACAGGGGACAATGAGCAGTTCTTC
- TRBD2 TRBJ2-4 TRBV5-4 13 CASSPSGVNIQYF TGTGCCAGCAGCCCTAGCGGGGTTAACATTCAGTACTTC
- - TRBJ2-7 TRBV18 15 CASSASGTQQIEQYF TGTGCCAGCTCAGCGTCCGGGACACAACAAATCGAGCAGTACTTC
- - TRBJ1-3 TRBV25-1 16 CASSEPGPNSGNTIYF TGTGCCAGCAGTGAGCCCGGGCCGAACTCTGGAAACACCATATATTTT
few - TRBJ1-1 TRBV5-1 16 CASSPFPIGQGTEAFF TGCGCCAGCAGCCCCTTCCCTATTGGCCAGGGCACTGAAGCTTTCTTT
- - TRBJ1-4 TRBV2 11 CASSANEKLFF TGTGCCAGCAGTGCTAATGAAAAACTGTTTTTT
- - TRBJ1-1 TRBV27 11 CASSFGNLAFF TGTGCCAGCAGTTTCGGAAATTTGGCTTTCTTT
few - TRBJ2-2 TRBV9 12 CASSVGTGELFF TGTGCCAGCAGCGTGGGTACCGGGGAGCTGTTTTTT
- - TRBJ2-7 TRBV7-2 15 CASSLTAGSIYEQYF TGTGCCAGCAGCTTAACCGCCGGGAGTATATACGAGCAGTACTTC
- - TRBJ1-5 TRBV19 12 CASAGTPGPQHF TGTGCCAGTGCCGGGACACCCGGCCCCCAGCATTTT
- TRBD2 TRBJ2-7 TRBV11-2 13 CASIYSGGDEQYF TGTGCCAGCATTTATAGCGGGGGGGACGAGCAGTACTTC
few - TRBJ1-1 TRBV28 14 CASSDSYLNTEAFF TGTGCCAGCAGTGACAGTTACCTGAACACTGAAGCTTTCTTT
many TRBD1 TRBJ1-5 TRBV28 19 CASSLWSVGTGISNQPQHF TGTGCCAGCAGTTTATGGTCTGTCGGGACAGGGATTAGCAATCAGCCCCAGCATTTT
few - TRBJ1-2 TRBV7-2 13 CASSLGWGGGYTF TGTGCCAGCAGCTTAGGGTGGGGTGGTGGCTACACCTTC
- - TRBJ2-7 TRBV25-1 12 CASSGGGWEQYF TGTGCCAGCAGTGGTGGGGGTTGGGAGCAGTACTTC
- - TRBJ2-5 TRBV7-8 15 CASSLSSQVRETQYF TGTGCCAGCAGCTTATCATCGCAGGTACGGGAGACCCAGTACTTC
once - TRBJ2-1 TRBV7-6 14 CASSLALEGNEQFF TGTGCCAGCAGCTTAGCGCTTGAGGGCAATGAGCAGTTCTTC
- - TRBJ2-7 TRBV7-2 12 CASSRLLGEQYF TGTGCCAGCAGCCGCTTGTTAGGCGAGCAGTACTTC
- - TRBJ2-1 TRBV5-1 14 CASTADYSYNEQFF TGCGCCAGCACAGCGGACTACTCCTACAATGAGCAGTTCTTC
- - TRBJ2-7 TRBV6-5 13 CASSYSRPYEQYF TGTGCCAGCAGTTACTCGAGACCCTACGAGCAGTACTTC
- - TRBJ1-5 TRBV15 17 CATSRDQGTVVYQPQHF TGTGCCACCAGCAGAGATCAGGGAACGGTGGTTTATCAGCCCCAGCATTTT
- - TRBJ2-1 TRBV7-9 16 CASSFGTGGEYNEQFF TGTGCCAGCAGCTTTGGAACTGGCGGGGAGTACAATGAGCAGTTCTTC
- - TRBJ1-4 TRBV6-5 14 CATGGEATNEKLFF TGTGCCACCGGGGGCGAGGCAACTAATGAAAAACTGTTTTTT
- TRBD1 TRBJ1-2 TRBV5-1 15 CASSWTTGGANGYTF TGCGCCAGCAGCTGGACAACAGGGGGCGCGAATGGCTACACCTTC
once - TRBJ2-3 TRBV5-6 13 CASSRRSTDTQYF TGTGCCAGCAGCCGGAGGAGCACAGATACGCAGTATTTT
- - TRBJ1-6 TRBV28 13 CASRGAYNSPLHF TGTGCCAGCAGGGGGGCCTATAATTCACCCCTCCACTTT
- - TRBJ2-7 TRBV14 15 CASRPGISTSYEQYF TGTGCCAGCAGACCCGGGATCTCGACCTCCTACGAGCAGTACTTC
- - TRBJ2-2 TRBV5-1 16 CASSLVAGSYTGELFF TGCGCCAGCAGCTTGGTGGCGGGGTCCTACACCGGGGAGCTGTTTTTT
- - TRBJ1-5 TRBV6-1 14 CATWRGLGELSQHF TGTGCCACTTGGCGGGGTTTAGGGGAACTGTCCCAGCATTTT
- - TRBJ2-7 TRBV13 14 CASSLGLGVYEQYF TGTGCCAGCAGCTTAGGACTTGGTGTGTACGAGCAGTACTTC